These T cell receptor beta chains were read from a single sample in a study of T cells in Graves' hyperthyroidism and ophthalmopathy. TCRdb used MiXCR to reprocess the multiplex PCR reads, holding one entry per CDR3 protein. Altogether roughly 800,000 distinct CDR3 sequences are present, roughly 40% being singletons, with the ten largest covering approximately 8.7%. The sequenced sample consisted of blood. These receptor sequences come from a man younger than 35 with Graves' hyperthyroidism. CDR3s include the opening cysteine and the closing phenylalanine or tryptophan. The D gene is left open where the match is weak. Not all rows give a size; the values are once, few, many and, for expanded clones, a class.

CDR3 DNA,CDR3 protein,clone size,J gene,V gene,D gene
TGTGCCAGCAGTGAAAGGCAGGGGAACAATCAGCCCCAGCATTTT,CASSERQGNNQPQHF,many,TRBJ1-5,TRBV2,-
TGTGCCAGCAGTTTGTACGGAGATTCACCCCTCCACTTT,CASSLYGDSPLHF,many,TRBJ1-6,TRBV12-3/TRBV12-4,-
TGTGCCAGCAGCCATGGCAGGGGTCAGGCGAACACTGAAGCTTTCTTT,CASSHGRGQANTEAFF,many,TRBJ1-1,TRBV3-1,-
TGTGCCAGCAGTTGGACAGGGAGCAATCAGCCCCAGCATTTT,CASSWTGSNQPQHF,many,TRBJ1-5,TRBV2,TRBD1
TGTGCCAGCAGCTCAGGACAGGCTCCGGCCGGGGAGCTGTTTTTT,CASSSGQAPAGELFF,few,TRBJ2-2,TRBV11-3,TRBD1
TGCAGTGCTAGAGTACAGGGGTATAGCGATCAGTACTTC,CSARVQGYSDQYF,-,TRBJ2-7,TRBV20-1,TRBD1
TGTGCCAGCAGTGCTGGGACGGATGGCCTATTATCACCGCCCCAGCATTTT,CASSAGTDGLLSPPQHF,once,TRBJ1-5,TRBV2,-
TGTGCCAGCAGTGAATCGAAGGGGGAGCATGGCTACACCTTC,CASSESKGEHGYTF,-,TRBJ1-2,TRBV6-4,-
TGCGCCAGCAGCAAAGGGATGCGGGGTCGGACTGAAGCTTTCTTT,CASSKGMRGRTEAFF,-,TRBJ1-1,TRBV4-1,-
TGTGCCAGCAGTTTATTCGGGCAGGGGGCACGAGAGCAGTACTTC,CASSLFGQGAREQYF,-,TRBJ2-7,TRBV28,TRBD1
TGTGCCAGCAGTTACTCGAGGGTCGGCAATCAGCCCCAGCATTTT,CASSYSRVGNQPQHF,-,TRBJ1-5,TRBV6-5,-
TGTGCCAGCAGCGCCGAGGGACTAGCTAACGAGCAGTACTTC,CASSAEGLANEQYF,many,TRBJ2-7,TRBV9,TRBD2
TGCGCCAGCAGCTTGTGGGACTTACGCACTGAAGCTTTCTTT,CASSLWDLRTEAFF,-,TRBJ1-1,TRBV5-1,-
TGTGCCAGCACACTTGATAATTCACCCCTCCACTTT,CASTLDNSPLHF,-,TRBJ1-6,TRBV2,-
TGTGCCAGCAGCCAACGGCAGGGCCTGCTGGGCAATCAGCCCCAGCATTTT,CASSQRQGLLGNQPQHF,-,TRBJ1-5,TRBV10-3,-
TGCGCCAGCTCTCGAAAACAGGGGCTGAACACTGAAGCTTTCTTT,CASSRKQGLNTEAFF,-,TRBJ1-1,TRBV5-1,TRBD1
TGTGCCATCAGTGAAAGTAACGGGCCGGCGAGGGATGGCTACACCTTC,CAISESNGPARDGYTF,-,TRBJ1-2,TRBV10-3,-
TGTGCCAGCAGCCCAGACGCCCATACTCAAAGGGCGAACACTGAAGCTTTCTTT,CASSPDAHTQRANTEAFF,-,TRBJ1-1,TRBV7-9,-
TGTGCCAGTACTCCAGGGGGTAACACTGAAGCTTTCTTT,CASTPGGNTEAFF,many,TRBJ1-1,TRBV19,TRBD1
TGTGCCATCAGTGAGTCGAAGGGCCAAGAGACCCAGTACTTC,CAISESKGQETQYF,many,TRBJ2-5,TRBV10-3,-
TGCGCCAGCAGCGGGGGACAGGGTCGATTAAATATGGCTTTCTTT,CASSGGQGRLNMAFF,few,TRBJ1-1,TRBV5-1,TRBD1
TGCGCCAGCAGCCAAGATGACTCCTCCTACGAGCAGTACTTC,CASSQDDSSYEQYF,-,TRBJ2-7,TRBV4-3,-
TGTGCCAGCAGTTACGATGGCCATACGCAGTATTTT,CASSYDGHTQYF,-,TRBJ2-3,TRBV6-5,-
TGTGCCAGCACGATCACGACGGGGCCGAATTCACCCCTCCACTTT,CASTITTGPNSPLHF,-,TRBJ1-6,TRBV2,-
TGTGCCAGTACAGTCGGTGGTAGCAATCAGCCCCAGCATTTT,CASTVGGSNQPQHF,many,TRBJ1-5,TRBV19,-
TGTGCCAGCAGCGTGTCGGGGTGGGGCACTGAAGCTTTCTTT,CASSVSGWGTEAFF,few,TRBJ1-1,TRBV9,-
TGCAGTGCTGACAGCGGGGGGGTAGGAGAGACCCAGTACTTC,CSADSGGVGETQYF,few,TRBJ2-5,TRBV20-1,TRBD2
TGTGCCAGCAGCTTGTGGGCAGGCGCCAATCAGCCCCAGCATTTT,CASSLWAGANQPQHF,-,TRBJ1-5,TRBV5-6,-
TGTGCCAGCAGCTTGGAGGGGCTTGACACCGGGGAGCTGTTTTTT,CASSLEGLDTGELFF,few,TRBJ2-2,TRBV5-4,-
TGCGCCAGCAGCCAATATCAGGGGGCGGGCGGCTACACCTTC,CASSQYQGAGGYTF,-,TRBJ1-2,TRBV4-1,TRBD1
TGTGCCAGCAGTTTATTGGGGACGGGCACTAATGAAAAACTGTTTTTT,CASSLLGTGTNEKLFF,-,TRBJ1-4,TRBV27,-
TGTGCCAGCAGCGTAGGGGCTGGGACAGGACCGAATGAAAAACTGTTTTTT,CASSVGAGTGPNEKLFF,-,TRBJ1-4,TRBV9,TRBD1